The 13 T cell receptor beta chains presented below share a single source sample, sequenced in a study of blood T cell repertoires in COVID-19. The data were produced by immunoSEQ multiplex PCR, yet TCRdb's version contains in-frame clones alone and is incomplete. The data contain 40,000 to 50,000 clones, 80% to 90% of them singletons. Specimen: peripheral blood. The receptors shown here come from a woman older than 75 with acute or convalescent COVID-19.

The chain has TRBV7-9 and TRBJ2-3, with 7 nucleotides matching TRBD1. CDR1 is SEHNR, CDR2 FQNEAQ, per germline (reference sequence). This CDR3 has 15 amino acids. With V trimmed by 8 bases and J by 4 bases, 12 bases remained unmatched. The CDR3 loop is CASGMNRQGPDTQYF. The DNA of the CDR3 is TGTGCCAGCGGCATGAATCGACAGGGCCCAGATACGCAGTATTTT.

V usage is TRBV7-2 and J usage is TRBJ1-2, with a weak D call TRBD1 (5 bases). Germline CDR1 is SGHTA and CDR2 is FQGNSA. This CDR3 region has 14 residues. Trimming removed 6 bases at V and 1 base at J, with 12 bases between. CDR3 in amino acids: CASSPDTFNYGYTF. Here the CDR3 DNA reads TGTGCCAGCAGTCCGGACACCTTTAACTATGGCTACACCTTC.

V gene TRBV6-2 or TRBV6-3 combines with J gene TRBJ1-5; D possibly corresponds to TRBD1 (5 bases). Germline V gene lookup returns CDR1 MNHEY and CDR2 SVGEGT. The length of the CDR3 is 12 residues. The V end lost 2 bases, the J end lost 9 bases, and 8 bases lay between the germline ends. The CDR3 DNA reads as TGTGCCAGCAGTTACGGCGGGACGCCCCAGCATTTT. Its protein is CASSYGGTPQHF.

This rearrangement joins TRBV11-2 to TRBJ1-2; 8 bases fit TRBD1. Germline lookup yields CDR1 SGHAT and CDR2 FQNNGV. This CDR3 spans 16 amino acids. With 4 bases clipped from V and 0 bases from J, the junction kept 7 bases outside the gene matches. CDR3 amino acids: CASSSSGTGSNYGYTF. In DNA, the CDR3 is TGTGCCAGCAGCTCCTCCGGGACAGGTTCTAACTATGGCTACACCTTC. The entire variable domain, with the rest obtained from reference TRBV11-2 and TRBJ1-2, is as follows: EAGVAQSPRYKIIEKRQSVAFWCNPISGHATLYWYQQILGQGPKLLIQFQNNGVVDDSQLPKDRFSAERLKGVDSTLKIQPAKLEDSAVYLCASSSSGTGSNYGYTFGSGTRLTVV.

The rearrangement joins TRBV7-2 to TRBJ2-5; 8 bases are a match to TRBD2. The CDR3 loop spans 15 amino acids. J was trimmed by 5 bases and V by 1 base; bases with no gene match: 6. Germline assignment: CDR1 SGHTA and CDR2 FQGNSA. CDR3 bases: TGTGCCAGCAGCTTAGAAGCGGGGGCATGGGAGACCCAGTACTTC. It translates to CASSLEAGAWETQYF. The whole variable domain, remainder taken from reference TRBV7-2 and TRBJ2-5, is GAGVSQSPSNKVTEKGKDVELRCDPISGHTALYWYRQSLGQGLEFLIYFQGNSAPDKSGLPSDRFSAERTGGSVSTLTIQRTQQEDSAVYLCASSLEAGAWETQYFGPGTRLLVL.

The genes are TRBV7-2 and TRBJ1-6, with D perhaps matching TRBD1 (6 bases). Germline-derived CDR1 and CDR2 are SGHTA and FQGNSA. V was clipped by 5 bases and J by 7 bases, with 12 bases between them. The CDR3 loop spans 14 amino acids. The CDR3 DNA is TGTGCCAGCAGCCCCGGGACACAAAATTCACCCCTCCACTTT. Translation: CASSPGTQNSPLHF. The full variable domain, rest sourced from reference TRBV7-2 and TRBJ1-6, is GAGVSQSPSNKVTEKGKDVELRCDPISGHTALYWYRQSLGQGLEFLIYFQGNSAPDKSGLPSDRFSAERTGGSVSTLTIQRTQQEDSAVYLCASSPGTQNSPLHFGNGTRLTVT.

CDR3 DNA sequence: TGTGCCAGCAGCCAACCACACCTCATGAACACTGAAGCTTTCTTT. It encodes CASSQPHLMNTEAFF. The chain joins TRBV4-2 to TRBJ1-1; D remains ambiguous. The CDR3 covers 15 residues. Germline V lookup: CDR1 LGHNA, CDR2 YNFKEQ. V lost 2 bases and J lost 0, with 10 bases in between.

The chain couples TRBV5-4 to TRBJ1-6; the D gene is possibly TRBD1 (6 bases). Germline values: CDR1 SGHNT, CDR2 YYREEE (reference sequence). Trimming took off 4 bases at V and 14 bases at J, with 19 bases between the two ends. The CDR3 loop spans 14 amino acids. The CDR3, as DNA: TGTGCCAGCAGCCGCCGGGACAACGCGAAGGCCCTCCACTTT. Its translation is CASSRRDNAKALHF.

The DNA for the CDR3 is TGTGCCATACAGGGGACTCAAGAGACCCAGTACTTC. Translating gives CAIQGTQETQYF. The J gene is TRBJ2-5, the V gene TRBV10-3; tentative D call: TRBD1 (7 bases). The CDR3 has 12 residues. V was pared by 9 bases and J by 2 bases, with 10 bases between. The V gene's germline CDR1 is ENHRY and CDR2 SYGVKD.

The V call is TRBV19, the J call TRBJ1-5; D ambiguous. Trimming pared 6 bases from V and 0 bases from J, leaving 12 bases between. CDR3 length: 15 residues. Germline V gene lookup returns CDR1 LNHDA and CDR2 SQIVND (reference sequence). CDR3 nucleotide sequence: TGTGCCAGTAGACGAACAGACCCTAGCAATCAGCCCCAGCATTTT. This codes for CASRRTDPSNQPQHF.

The CDR3 coding sequence is TGTGCCAGCAGCCTCATAGCGGAATATACCGGGGAGCTGTTTTTT. Translating gives CASSLIAEYTGELFF. The chain uses TRBV7-8 and TRBJ2-2; weak D call: TRBD2 (6 bases). With 5 bases removed from V and 5 bases from J, the gap between germline ends came to 15 bases. This CDR3 has 15 amino acids. Germline CDR1 and CDR2: SGHVS and FQNEAQ.

This clone was recorded a few times. This chain uses TRBV7-9 with TRBJ1-1, with D possibly TRBD1 on 5 matching bases. Germline V gene data show CDR1 as SEHNR and CDR2 as FQNEAQ (reference sequence). V lost 6 bases and J 5 bases, leaving 10 bases between the germline ends. The CDR3 consists of 12 residues. The CDR3, as DNA: TGTGCCAGCAGATCCCAGGGTACTGAAGCTTTCTTT. It translates to CASRSQGTEAFF.

The chain uses TRBV6-5 and TRBJ1-2, with D perhaps matching TRBD1 (5 bases). CDR1 and CDR2 from the germline V gene are MNHEY and SVGAGI. Trimming stripped 11 bases from V and 8 bases from J, with 21 bases between. The CDR3 sequence is 13 residues long. The CDR3 region is CAGTQSYGGGYTF. DNA of the CDR3: TGTGCCGGTACACAGAGTTATGGGGGGGGCTACACCTTC.